This T cell receptor (beta chain) was obtained from a study of T cell repertoires in cytomegalovirus infection. Study-level information: Carrying CMV and the relevant HLA type showed in public TCR beta signatures.

Germline CDR1 SEHNR, CDR2 FQNEAQ (reference sequence). The CDR3 totals 16 residues. Trimming removed 3 bases at V and 1 base at J, with 15 bases between. MiXCR, applied by TCRdb to the reads, yields one record per CDR3 protein. Of 600,000 to 800,000 distinct CDR3 sequences listed, approximately 24% were seen once; the top ten hold around 7.6%. This clonotype appeared a few times. Its antigen is still unknown. Overall study results and limits: Predominance within the ex vivo response was attributable to HLA-C-restricted CMV-specific TCR beta clonotypes.

The source of this sequence is a human donor in good health (CMV status not recorded). Some clones in this sample may be carry-over from other donors' samples. The specimen was CD8+ T cells from PBMCs. The V and J genes are TRBV7-9 and TRBJ1-1; D ambiguous. CDR3 sequence: CASSFPQRGSNTEAFF. CDR3 DNA sequence: TGTGCCAGCAGCTTCCCTCAGAGAGGGTCGAACACTGAAGCTTTCTTT.